A single sample is the source of the 27 T cell receptor beta chains below, sequenced in a study of breast tumors, draining lymph nodes, adjacent tissues. The lymph nodes were axillary draining lymph nodes from breast cancer patients. TCRdb independently ran MiXCR on the multiplex PCR reads; one entry per CDR3 protein. In the table there are roughly 260,000 distinct CDR3 sequences, around 31% of which are singletons. What was sequenced was axillary lymph node tissue. The source is a female donor with breast cancer. Some clones in this sample may be carry-over from other donors' samples.

This clonotype was detected a few times. A much bigger clone sits one base away, suggesting this may be a read error. The conserved phenylalanine or tryptophan is not found at the CDR3 terminus, so this likely reflects a read error. V usage is TRBV7-3 and J usage is TRBJ2-1, with 13 bases lining up with TRBD2. The germline V gene encodes CDR1 SGHTA and CDR2 FQGTGA. The CDR3 extends over 14 amino acids. The junction had 5 bases not matched to a gene; V was cut back by 7 bases and J by 8 bases. CDR3 nucleotides: TGTGCCAGCAAACTAGCGGGAGGGCCGCATGAGCAGTTCCTC. Protein product: CASKLAGGPHEQFL.

Turning to this clonotype: A read error may be the cause here, since a much bigger clone is one base away. The rearrangement joins TRBV19 to TRBJ2-2; D is unclear. The CDR3 loop spans 13 amino acids. V was shortened by 5 bases and J by 6 bases, with 10 bases between the two germline ends. Germline V gives CDR1 LNHDA, CDR2 SQIVND (reference sequence). CDR3 sequence (DNA): TGTGCCAGTAGTGTAGTAGTTCCCGGGGAGCTGTTTTTT. Its protein product is CASSVVVPGELFF.

There are many counts of this clonotype. The genes are TRBV14 and TRBJ1-3; 7 nucleotides match TRBD1. The CDR3 extends over 13 amino acids. V lost 1 base and J lost 7; bases outside the gene matches: 1. The germline CDR1 and CDR2 sequences are SGHDN and FVKESK. The DNA of the CDR3 is TGTGCCAGCAGCCAAGGACAGGGCAACACCATATATTTT. This encodes CASSQGQGNTIYF.

This clonotype was seen repeatedly, ten times or more. The J gene is TRBJ2-1, the V gene TRBV20-1; possibly TRBD1 or TRBD2 for D (7 bases each). Trimming removed 3 bases at V and 4 bases at J, with 16 bases between. In germline, CDR1 is DFQATT, CDR2 SNEGSKA (reference sequence). The CDR3 is made up of 15 amino acids. In nucleotides, the CDR3 is TGCAGTGCTAGTATGACTAGCAGGGGGTACAATGAGCAGTTCTTC. Protein sequence: CSASMTSRGYNEQFF.

This clonotype was counted at least ten times. The chain combines TRBV29-1 with TRBJ1-2; no reliable D call. Between the trimmed V and J ends, which lost 1 base and 7 bases, there was a span of 7 bases. Germline-derived CDR1 and CDR2 are SQVTM and ANQGSEA. This CDR3 is built from 11 residues. CDR3 in amino acids: CSVEARSGYTF. In nucleotides, the CDR3 is TGCAGCGTTGAAGCTAGGAGTGGCTACACCTTC.

This clonotype was recorded many times. The gene calls are TRBV20-1 and TRBJ2-5, with 7 bases identical to TRBD1. The CDR3 covers 14 residues. With V trimmed by 8 bases and J by 2 bases, 11 bases remained unmatched. The germline CDR1 and CDR2 sequences are DFQATT and SNEGSKA (reference sequence). The chain's CDR3 is CSLTSWDRQETQYF. Written as DNA, the CDR3 is TGCAGTCTTACCTCGTGGGACAGACAAGAGACCCAGTACTTC.

There are many counts of this clonotype. V gene TRBV19 combines with J gene TRBJ1-5; weak D call: TRBD1 (5 bases). Trimming left V 7 bases short and J 4 bases short, with 20 bases between. The CDR3 length is 16 residues. Per the germline V gene, CDR1 is LNHDA and CDR2 is SQIVND (reference sequence). The CDR3, as DNA: TGTGCCAGTACCCATTGGCCGGGGGGATGGAATCAGCCCCAGCATTTT. Translating it yields CASTHWPGGWNQPQHF. The full variable domain, its missing parts supplied by reference TRBV19 and TRBJ1-5, is DGGITQSPKYLFRKEGQNVTLSCEQNLNHDAMYWYRQDPGQGLRLIYYSQIVNDFQKGDIAEGYSVSREKKESFPLTVTSAQKNPTAFYLCASTHWPGGWNQPQHFGDGTRLSIL.

The chain uses TRBV4-2 and TRBJ2-2; TRBD2 agrees at 8 bases. Germline assignment: CDR1 LGHNA and CDR2 YNFKEQ. Losses at the gene ends were 4 bases for V and 8 bases for J; bases not matched to a gene: 0. The CDR3 sequence is 12 residues long. The CDR3 nucleotides read TGTGCCAGCAGCCTAGCGGGAGGGGAGCTGTTTTTT. The encoded protein is CASSLAGGELFF.

Points on this clonotype: A much larger clone is a single base away; this may be a read error. The rearrangement joins TRBV11-2 to TRBJ2-5, with D perhaps TRBD2 (6 bases). Germline V gene data show CDR1 as SGHAT and CDR2 as FQNNGV. The length of the CDR3 is 16 residues. Here the CDR3 DNA reads TGTGCCAGCAGCCGACACCCGACTAGTGATGGAGAGGCCCAGTACTTC. The encoded protein is CASSRHPTSDGEAQYF. Full variable domain (remainder filled in from reference TRBV11-2 and TRBJ2-5): EAGVAQSPRYKIIEKRQSVAFWCNPISGHATLYWYQQILGQGPKLLIQFQNNGVVDDSQLPKDRFSAERLKGVDSTLKIQPAKLEDSAVYLCASSRHPTSDGEAQYFGPGTRLLVL.

This clonotype was observed once. The chain combines TRBV5-4 with TRBJ2-3; TRBD2 matches at 12 bases. J gave up 5 bases and V 0 bases, and 7 bases lay outside the gene matches. Germline loops: CDR1 SGHNT, CDR2 YYREEE (reference sequence). This CDR3 is 17 amino acids long. The chain's CDR3 is CASSLGASGRVGDTQYF. CDR3 sequence (DNA): TGTGCCAGCAGCTTGGGGGCTAGCGGGAGGGTAGGAGATACGCAGTATTTT.

This clonotype was picked up many times. CDR3 in DNA: TGTGCCAGCACCTTGGTCCGAGGTCGGCAAGAGACCCAGTACTTC. It is translated as CASTLVRGRQETQYF. This chain uses TRBV6-1 with TRBJ2-5; D is unresolved. Trimming removed 7 bases from V and 2 bases from J, with 17 bases in between. CDR1 MNHNS and CDR2 SASEGT come from the germline V gene. The CDR3 has 15 residues.

This clonotype was counted many times. This chain joins TRBV24-1 and TRBJ2-3; D call uncertain. Germline V gene sequence: CDR1 KGHDR, CDR2 SFDVKD. The length of the CDR3 is 14 residues. Between the trimmed V and J ends, which lost 4 bases and 1 base, there was a span of 8 bases. The CDR3 sequence: CATSDPVGTDTQYF. The CDR3 coding sequence is TGTGCCACCAGTGACCCCGTAGGCACAGATACGCAGTATTTT.

In the case of this clonotype: One base away lies a much larger clone, so this may be a sequencing read error. The DNA for the CDR3 is TGCAGTCCCCTACTGATTATAAATGAGCAGTTCTTC. Its translation is CSPLLIINEQFF. The chain is built from TRBV20-1 and TRBJ2-1; D is uncertain. Trimming shortened V by 8 bases and J by 7 bases, and 15 bases separated the two germline ends. The CDR3 length is 12 residues. CDR1 and CDR2 from the germline V gene are DFQATT and SNEGSKA (reference sequence).

Turning to this clonotype: The germline gene is not matched at one end of the junction; a read error may be the cause. The rearrangement joins TRBV6-1 to TRBJ2-3; D is ambiguous. CDR1 is MNHNS and CDR2 is SASEGT in the germline V gene. The CDR3 runs 14 residues. CDR3: CASREASGTDTQYF. In DNA, the CDR3 is TGTGCCAGCAGAGAAGCATCTGGCACAGATACGCAGTATTTT.

About this clonotype: A junction boundary mismatches the germline segment, possibly from a read error. The CDR3 region is CASSSLLAGSSGANVLTF. CDR3 DNA sequence: TGTGCCAGCAGCTCTCTACTAGCGGGGTCTTCTGGGGCCAACGTCCTGACCTTC. The chain couples TRBV7-6 to TRBJ2-6, with 10 bases identical to TRBD2. The CDR3 extends over 18 amino acids. Looked up from germline, CDR1 is SGHVS and CDR2 is FNYEAQ.

This clonotype has ten or more counts. V and J are TRBV7-8 and TRBJ1-6; 9 bases map to TRBD1. This CDR3 is built from 15 residues. J was trimmed by 9 bases and V by 0 bases; bases with no gene match: 3. Germline CDR1 SGHVS, CDR2 FQNEAQ. Written as DNA, the CDR3 is TGTGCCAGCAGCTTAGCGAGGACAGGGGTTTCACCCCTCCACTTT. Encoded protein: CASSLARTGVSPLHF. The variable domain in full, completed from reference TRBV7-8 and TRBJ1-6, reads GAGVSQSPRYKVAKRGQDVALRCDPISGHVSLFWYQQALGQGPEFLTYFQNEAQLDKSGLPSDRFFAERPEGSVSTLKIQRTQQEDSAVYLCASSLARTGVSPLHFGNGTRLTVT.

This clonotype was detected many times. In DNA form, the CDR3 reads TGCAGCGTGGACAGGGACGGGGGCGAGCAGTACTTC. Translated, it gives CSVDRDGGEQYF. The V and J genes are TRBV29-1 and TRBJ2-7, with 8 nucleotides matching TRBD1. Losses at the gene ends were 6 bases for V and 6 bases for J; bases not matched to a gene: 7. The germline CDR1 and CDR2 sequences are SQVTM and ANQGSEA. This CDR3 contains 12 residues.

This clonotype was found many times. The rearrangement uses TRBV20-1 and TRBJ1-6; maybe TRBD1 (5 bases). This CDR3 region has 13 residues. The germline V gene has CDR1 DFQATT and CDR2 SNEGSKA (reference sequence). V lost 0 bases and J lost 5, with 5 bases in between. DNA of the CDR3: TGCAGTGCTAGAGACAGGGATAATTCACCCCTCCACTTT. Translation gives CSARDRDNSPLHF.

Turning to this clonotype: This may be a read error: a much more frequent sequence differs by one nucleotide. The chain joins TRBV5-1 to TRBJ2-5; 7 bases fit TRBD1. There are 14 residues in the CDR3. Germline V gene sequence: CDR1 SGHRS, CDR2 YFSETQ. With V trimmed by 0 bases and J by 7 bases, 6 bases remained unmatched. CDR3 sequence reads: CASSLAGTAGTQYF. CDR3 coding DNA: TGCGCCAGCAGCTTGGCCGGGACAGCCGGGACCCAGTACTTC.

As regards this clonotype: This may be a read error, as it is one base from a much larger clone. V usage is TRBV4-2 and J usage is TRBJ2-1; TRBD2 aligns across 8 bases. Unmatched junction bases numbered 22, after V lost 3 bases and J lost 9 bases. Germline V lookup: CDR1 LGHNA, CDR2 YNFKEQ. The CDR3 consists of 19 residues. The CDR3 sequence: CASSQPTPGLVGGPFEQFF. CDR3 nucleotides: TGTGCCAGCAGCCAGCCGACACCGGGACTAGTGGGAGGGCCATTTGAGCAGTTCTTC.

This chain connects TRBV2 to TRBJ1-4, with D unclear. The ends were cut back, 6 bases at V and 8 bases at J, with 19 bases in the middle. From germline, CDR1 is SNHLY and CDR2 FYNNEI. The CDR3 consists of 15 residues. CDR3 sequence (DNA): TGTGCCAGCAGCGCGACTAGAGGTTTGGGGGAAAAACTGTTTTTT. Translation: CASSATRGLGEKLFF. Using reference TRBV2 and TRBJ1-4 for the parts outside the CDR3, the full variable domain is EPEVTQTPSHQVTQMGQEVILRCVPISNHLYFYWYRQILGQKVEFLVSFYNNEISEKSEIFDDQFSVERPDGSNFTLKIRSTKLEDSAMYFCASSATRGLGEKLFFGSGTQLSVL.

A word on this clonotype: A much more abundant neighbour one base away suggests this may be a read error. V and J are TRBV11-2 and TRBJ2-7, with TRBD2 matching 12 bases. The CDR3 consists of 16 residues. Germline assignment: CDR1 SGHAT and CDR2 FQNNGV. CDR3 nucleotides: TGTGTCAGCAGCTTAGTGCTAGCGGGAGGGTCCTACGAGCAGTACTTC. This translates into CVSSLVLAGGSYEQYF.

The sample holds many counts of this clonotype. The CDR3 region is CSARRRAAGELFF. CDR3 nucleotide sequence: TGCAGTGCTAGAAGAAGGGCGGCCGGGGAGCTGTTTTTT. V usage is TRBV20-1 and J usage is TRBJ2-2; D ambiguous. Germline assignment: CDR1 DFQATT and CDR2 SNEGSKA (reference sequence). V was trimmed by 2 bases and J by 6 bases, leaving 10 bases between them. This CDR3 comprises 13 residues.

This clonotype was seen at least ten times. The chain has TRBV15 and TRBJ2-3; 9 nucleotides line up with TRBD1. CDR3 size: 15 residues. The junction had 4 bases not matched to a gene; V was cut back by 3 bases and J by 3 bases. Germline V gene data show CDR1 as LNHNV and CDR2 as YYDKDF (reference sequence). The CDR3 here is CATSSGTGLTDTQYF. The DNA for the CDR3 is TGTGCCACCAGCAGCGGGACAGGGCTTACAGATACGCAGTATTTT.

The chain has TRBV29-1 and TRBJ1-4; TRBD1 is a possible D gene (6 bases). CDR1 is SQVTM and CDR2 is ANQGSEA in the germline V gene. V lost 4 bases, J lost 8 bases, and 26 bases lay in between. The length of the CDR3 is 17 residues. CDR3 nucleotide sequence: TGCAGCGTTGGGTCACTAGCACCAGATACGCAGGGGGAAAAACTGTTTTTT. Residues: CSVGSLAPDTQGEKLFF.

The J gene is TRBJ2-2, the V gene TRBV20-1; 7 bases are a match to TRBD1. After removal of 3 bases from V and 6 bases from J, the junction contained 7 bases not matched to a gene. The CDR3 sequence is 14 residues long. Germline CDR1 reads DFQATT; CDR2 reads SNEGSKA (reference sequence). CDR3 sequence (DNA): TGCAGTGCTAGCCCGACAGGGTGGGCCGGGGAGCTGTTTTTT. Translated: CSASPTGWAGELFF.

This clonotype occurred once. CDR3 coding DNA: TGTGCCAGCAGCTTAGAGAGGGGACTAGCAAAAGAGACCCAGTACTTC. Translation gives CASSLERGLAKETQYF. The V and J genes are TRBV7-2 and TRBJ2-5; TRBD2 agrees at 9 bases. The CDR3 length is 16 residues. Germline V lookup: CDR1 SGHTA, CDR2 FQGNSA. The ends lost 1 base at V and 3 bases at J; junction bases unmatched: 6.